This T cell receptor (beta chain) was sequenced in a study of CD8+ T cells in alopecia areata. Reverse transcribed after extraction, RNA yielded cDNA as the sequencing template. The assay was immunoSEQ multiplex PCR, and TCRdb's table has in-frame clones only and misses some. This table holds around 210,000 clones, 45% to 70% found once. This CDR3 has 14 amino acids. Germline CDR1 SGHRS, CDR2 YFSETQ. The ends lost 4 bases at V and 7 bases at J; junction bases unmatched: 10. The chain couples TRBV5-1 to TRBJ2-7, with 8 bases aligning to TRBD1. The sample comprised CD8+ T cells sorted from blood. This sequence originates from a human donor in good health. CDR3 sequence: CASSVNRGQEEQYF. The CDR3 region has the DNA TGCGCCAGCAGCGTTAACAGGGGACAGGAAGAGCAGTACTTC.